This T cell receptor beta chain originates from a study of T cell repertoires in cytomegalovirus infection. The wider study: Evidence of both CMV infection and a matching HLA type came from public TCR beta signatures.

TCRdb ran MiXCR on the reads and lists one entry per CDR3 protein. Of fewer than 900,000 distinct CDR3 sequences detected, almost 30% appear once; the ten largest clones hold around 13%. The CDR3 length is 14 residues. CDR1 and CDR2 from the germline V gene are ENHRY and SYGVKD. V trimming: 10 bases; J trimming: 2 bases; junction bases outside the gene matches: 10. General study findings and limits: HLA-C-restricted TCR beta clonotypes specific for CMV led the ex vivo response. Adding up the frequency of public TCR beta families identified people who carried CMV plus the relevant HLA.

As to this clonotype: Its antigen remains unidentified.

The J gene is TRBJ2-7, the V gene TRBV10-3; 8 bases align to TRBD2. The source of this sequence is a human donor in good health (CMV status not recorded). Some clones in this sample may be carry-over from other donors' samples. The sample was cultured CD8+ T cells from PBMCs, taken from culture after CMV antigen stimulation. The CDR3 region is CATAGAGEAYEQYF. The CDR3 coding sequence is TGTGCCACCGCAGGAGCGGGGGAGGCCTACGAGCAGTACTTC.